The entry below describes one T cell receptor (beta chain). The sample comes from a study of blood T cell repertoires in COVID-19. Germline V gene sequence: CDR1 LGHDT, CDR2 YNNKEL (reference sequence). V gave up 2 bases and J gave up 0 bases, with 4 bases separating them. The CDR3 has 13 residues. The method was immunoSEQ multiplex PCR; TCRdb's version includes in-frame clones alone and lacks a portion of them. The sample has 25,000 to 30,000 clones, roughly 93% seen once. Sequences were obtained from peripheral blood. The rearrangement links TRBV3-1 (or the pseudogene TRBV3-2) to TRBJ1-1; D gene ambiguous. The TCR comes from a woman aged 70-85 years with COVID-19, enrolled during active disease. Here the CDR3 reads CASSQTLNTEAFF. The DNA for the CDR3 is TGTGCCAGCAGCCAAACTTTGAACACTGAAGCTTTCTTT.